What follows is one T cell receptor beta chain and its context. These data come from a study of cytomegalovirus exposure and HLA in healthy donors. The PCR contained 60 Vbeta and 13 Jbeta primers. Profiled with immunoSEQ multiplex PCR; TCRdb holds only in-frame clones, not every one. The table records a few hundred thousand clones, approximately 70% of them present only once. The CDR3 runs to 16 residues. Germline CDR1 and CDR2: SGHVS and FNYEAQ. With 6 bases clipped from V and 5 bases from J, the junction kept 9 bases outside the gene matches. This sequence joins TRBV7-6 and TRBJ2-3, with 12 positions matching TRBD2. Sequenced sample: PBMCs. This TCR came from a woman aged 30 to 39 in good health and CMV-seronegative. The CDR3 coding sequence is TGTGCCAGCAGTTCTAGCGGGGGGGCTTACGGAGATACGCAGTATTTT. Its translation is CASSSSGGAYGDTQYF.